These 20 T cell receptor beta chains were all obtained from the same sample, sequenced in a study of blood T cell dynamics during melanoma immunotherapy. Stated time point: pre-treatment baseline. Clones were read by immunoSEQ multiplex PCR, and TCRdb kept only the in-frame ones, dropping some. This sample has some 4,000 clones, with around 80% found just once. The sequencing here drew on blood, taken from a patient treated with checkpoint blockade. The origin of the receptors is a human donor with melanoma.

This rearrangement joins TRBV5-1 to TRBJ1-2; no reliable D call. The CDR3 length is 13 residues. The V and J ends lost 0 bases and 6 bases respectively, with 9 bases between them. The V gene's germline CDR1 is SGHRS and CDR2 YFSETQ. DNA for the CDR3: TGCGCCAGCAGCTTGGAATACACTAATGGCTACACCTTC. Translation gives CASSLEYTNGYTF.

V is TRBV5-1 and J is TRBJ1-1; D remains unclear. V was shortened by 5 bases and J by 0 bases, with 8 bases between the two germline ends. The CDR3 totals 13 residues. Germline V gene sequence: CDR1 SGHRS, CDR2 YFSETQ. This CDR3 reads CASRRGLNTEAFF. The CDR3 DNA is TGCGCCAGCAGACGTGGACTGAACACTGAAGCTTTCTTT.

The chain uses TRBV7-2 and TRBJ1-3, with D unclear. CDR3 length equals 13 residues. Germline CDR1 SGHTA, CDR2 FQGNSA. Between the trimmed V and J ends, which lost 1 base and 4 bases, there was a span of 5 bases. CDR3 sequence: CASSLVPGNTIYF. CDR3 nucleotide sequence: TGTGCCAGCAGCTTAGTTCCCGGAAACACCATATATTTT.

The rearrangement uses TRBV2 and TRBJ1-2; TRBD1 matches 8 bases. With V trimmed by 7 bases and J by 7 bases, 11 bases remained unmatched. Germline CDR1 SNHLY, CDR2 FYNNEI. This CDR3 has 14 amino acids. For the CDR3, the DNA is TGTGCCAGCAACCCGACAGGGACAGGAGGTGGCTACACCTTC. It yields the protein CASNPTGTGGGYTF.

The J gene is TRBJ2-7, the V gene TRBV6-5, with D perhaps matching TRBD1 (6 bases). The V end was cut by 6 bases, the J end by 6 bases, with 21 bases between. The CDR3 is 15 residues long. Germline lookup yields CDR1 MNHEY and CDR2 SVGAGI. For the CDR3, the DNA is TGTGCCAGCAGGCGGGCAGGGGAGTCCCCGTCCGAGCAGTACTTC. The encoded protein is CASRRAGESPSEQYF.

The chain is built from TRBV7-8 and TRBJ2-5; D not resolved. Per germline, CDR1 SGHVS and CDR2 FQNEAQ. The CDR3 totals 12 residues. V lost 5 bases and J lost 11, with 15 bases in between. Written as DNA, the CDR3 is TGTGCCAGCAGCGCTGGAAGAGGAGAGCAGTACTTC. Amino acid sequence: CASSAGRGEQYF.

The V gene is TRBV13, the J gene TRBJ1-1; D might be TRBD1 (5 bases). Looked up from germline, CDR1 is PRHDT and CDR2 is FYEKMQ (reference sequence). The V and J ends lost 3 bases and 7 bases respectively, with 12 bases between them. This CDR3 contains 13 residues. In DNA, the CDR3 is TGTGCCAGCAGCTTGCAGGGAGTGGTTGAAGCTTTCTTT. Translating it yields CASSLQGVVEAFF.

The chain combines TRBV10-2 with TRBJ1-3; D gene ambiguous. Germline CDR1 and CDR2: WSHSY and SAAADI. This CDR3 has 10 amino acids. V lost 11 bases to trimming and J lost 5 bases, with 7 bases between them. Here the CDR3 DNA reads TGCGCCCAGCGGAGAAACACCATATATTTT. It encodes CAQRRNTIYF.

The chain has TRBV5-4 and TRBJ2-1; D perhaps matches TRBD1 (6 bases). V was pared by 3 bases and J by 4 bases, with 14 bases between. The germline V gene has CDR1 SGHNT and CDR2 YYREEE (reference sequence). This CDR3 contains 15 residues. This CDR3 is CASSSDSLLYNEQFF. The CDR3 nucleotides are TGTGCCAGCAGCTCGGACAGTCTTCTTTACAATGAGCAGTTCTTC.

J is TRBJ2-7 and V is TRBV29-1; 9 bases agree with TRBD1. J lost 3 bases, V lost 7 bases, and 10 bases had no gene match. There are 14 residues in the CDR3. Germline CDR1 and CDR2: SQVTM and ANQGSEA. CDR3 sequence reads: CSAWTGETLYEQYF. The CDR3 DNA sequence: TGCAGCGCCTGGACAGGGGAGACTCTCTACGAGCAGTACTTC.

The gene calls are TRBV28 and TRBJ1-1; D remains unclear. V was trimmed by 3 bases and J by 1 base, leaving 9 bases between them. CDR1 and CDR2 (germline): MDHEN, SYDVKM. The CDR3 is made up of 14 amino acids. The CDR3 sequence is CASSFSGGNTEAFF. The CDR3 DNA is TGTGCCAGCAGTTTTTCCGGAGGGAACACTGAAGCTTTCTTT.

V is TRBV7-2 and J is TRBJ1-1; D might be TRBD1 (6 bases). Trimming took off 2 bases at V and 11 bases at J, with 15 bases between the two ends. Germline CDR1 SGHTA, CDR2 FQGNSA. The CDR3 is 13 amino acids. The CDR3 spells CASSLNRARAAFF. The CDR3 nucleotides are TGTGCCAGCAGCTTAAACAGGGCGAGGGCCGCTTTCTTT. The whole variable domain, remainder taken from reference TRBV7-2 and TRBJ1-1, is GAGVSQSPSNKVTEKGKDVELRCDPISGHTALYWYRQSLGQGLEFLIYFQGNSAPDKSGLPSDRFSAERTGGSVSTLTIQRTQQEDSAVYLCASSLNRARAAFFGQGTRLTVV.

V and J are TRBV14 and TRBJ2-2, with D unclear. V dropped 2 bases and J dropped 0 bases, with 13 bases sitting between them. CDR1 and CDR2 (germline): SGHDN, FVKESK. There are 17 residues in the CDR3. The CDR3 spells CASSQLRWRTNTGELFF. CDR3 coding DNA: TGTGCCAGCAGCCAATTGAGGTGGCGGACGAACACCGGGGAGCTGTTTTTT. Full variable domain (remainder filled in from reference TRBV14 and TRBJ2-2): EAGVTQFPSHSVIEKGQTVTLRCDPISGHDNLYWYRRVMGKEIKFLLHFVKESKQDESGMPNNRFLAERTGGTYSTLKVQPAELEDSGVYFCASSQLRWRTNTGELFFGEGSRLTVL.

Worth noting for this clone: The junction differs from germline at one of its ends, possibly a read error. The rearrangement joins TRBV10-3 to TRBJ1-4; D is undetermined. The germline gives CDR1 ENHRY, CDR2 SYGVKD. This CDR3 has 13 residues. CDR3 sequence (DNA): TGCGGGGATGGACCTGCAACTAATGAAAAACTGTTTTTT. The encoded protein is CGDGPATNEKLFF.

This rearrangement joins TRBV6-1 to TRBJ2-7, with a tentative D call TRBD1 (6 bases). The CDR3 loop spans 14 amino acids. Trimming cost V 6 bases and J 3 bases, with 15 bases left between them. The germline CDR1 and CDR2 sequences are MNHNS and SASEGT. The CDR3 DNA is TGTGCCAGCAGGGGGACAAACTTTCTCTACGAGCAGTACTTC. This sequence encodes CASRGTNFLYEQYF.

The rearrangement joins TRBV7-2 to TRBJ2-5, with TRBD1 as a possible D gene (6 bases). The J call may be wrong; the DNA end is better matched by TRBJ2-7. The CDR3 is 14 residues long. Germline loops: CDR1 SGHTA, CDR2 FQGNSA. In nucleotides, the CDR3 is TGTGCCAGCAGTCCACAGGGTGGGCTCTACGAGCAGTACTTC. Its protein product is CASSPQGGLYEQYF.

J is TRBJ1-2 and V is TRBV2; no clear D gene. V was pared by 5 bases and J by 4 bases, with 8 bases between. The germline CDR1 and CDR2 sequences are SNHLY and FYNNEI. This CDR3 is 12 amino acids long. The CDR3 coding sequence is TGTGCCAGCAGTCCCGTTGGCTATGGCTACACCTTC. The encoded protein is CASSPVGYGYTF.

The rearrangement uses TRBV4-3 and TRBJ1-6; D gene unclear. The V end lost 0 bases, the J end lost 7 bases, and 13 bases lay between the germline ends. There are 16 residues in the CDR3. Per germline, CDR1 LGHNA and CDR2 YSLEER. The CDR3 DNA reads as TGCGCCAGCAGCCAAGATTGGGAGGGTGTGAATTCACCCCTCCACTTT. This gives the protein CASSQDWEGVNSPLHF.

The chain has TRBV5-1 and TRBJ2-7; 9 bases map to TRBD1. J gave up 3 bases and V 3 bases, and 4 bases lay outside the gene matches. The CDR3 contains 14 residues. CDR1 is SGHRS and CDR2 is YFSETQ in the germline V gene. CDR3 in DNA: TGCGCCAGCAGCTGGACAGGGGAAGTCTACGAGCAGTACTTC. It codes for CASSWTGEVYEQYF.

The chain recombines TRBV6-6 with TRBJ2-7; D not resolved. Germline assignment: CDR1 MNHNY and CDR2 SVGAGI (reference sequence). This CDR3 is 13 amino acids long. V dropped 5 bases and J dropped 0 bases, with 8 bases sitting between them. CDR3 nucleotides: TGTGCCAGCAGTCCCGACACCTCCTACGAGCAGTACTTC. This codes for CASSPDTSYEQYF.